The rows below give T cell receptor beta chains drawn from one sample of a study of OX40 agonist ivuxolimab in advanced cancers. Profiling relied on immunoSEQ multiplex PCR, and the TCRdb table lists in-frame clones only, not all of them. This table has about 90,000 clones, more than 70% appearing once. Sequences were derived from CD4+ or CD8+ T cells sorted from blood, sampled in a trial of the OX40 agonist ivuxolimab. These receptors were obtained from an adult with an advanced solid tumor such as melanoma, head and neck, liver or kidney cancer. CDR3s include the opening cysteine and the closing phenylalanine or tryptophan. A D gene is named only where the DNA matches it firmly. Not all rows give a size; the values are once, few, many and, for expanded clones, a class.

v_call	j_call	d_call	clone_size	cdr3_length	cdr3_aa	cdr3_nt
TRBV10-3	TRBJ1-1	-	-	11	CAIGGGTEAFF	TGTGCCATCGGCGGGGGCACTGAAGCTTTCTTT
TRBV28	TRBJ1-2	-	once	14	CASSLIGRTYGYTF	TGTGCCAGCAGTTTAATCGGACGGACTTATGGCTACACCTTC
TRBV6-6	TRBJ1-1	TRBD1	-	15	CASSYSGTGNTEAFF	TGTGCCAGCAGTTACTCCGGGACAGGGAACACTGAAGCTTTCTTT
TRBV5-1	TRBJ2-5	-	-	14	CASRTQGGQETQYF	TGCGCCAGCAGAACACAGGGTGGTCAAGAGACCCAGTACTTC
TRBV27	TRBJ1-1	TRBD1	once	13	CASSAYRGTEAFF	TGTGCCAGCAGTGCATACAGGGGCACTGAAGCTTTCTTT
TRBV6-5	TRBJ2-3	TRBD2	-	16	CASSYSTSGGQDTQYF	TGTGCCAGCAGTTACTCGACTAGCGGAGGCCAAGATACGCAGTATTTT
TRBV5-1	TRBJ2-2	TRBD2	-	15	CASSLSAGLTGELFF	TGCGCCAGCAGCTTATCAGCGGGGTTGACCGGGGAGCTGTTTTTT
TRBV9	TRBJ2-5	TRBD2	-	21	CASSVIYPGLAGGGPQETQYF	TGTGCCAGCAGCGTCATCTATCCGGGACTAGCGGGAGGGGGTCCCCAAGAGACCCAGTACTTC
TRBV4-1	TRBJ2-5	-	once	19	CASSQEWSSAGHFQETQYF	TGCGCCAGCAGCCAAGAATGGTCTAGCGCGGGACACTTCCAAGAGACCCAGTACTTC
TRBV5-6	TRBJ2-1	TRBD2	-	14	CASSLSGSRNEQFF	TGTGCCAGCAGCTTAAGCGGGAGTCGCAATGAGCAGTTCTTC
TRBV5-1	TRBJ1-1	-	-	14	CASSADGMNTEAFF	TGCGCCAGCAGTGCGGACGGGATGAACACTGAAGCTTTCTTT
TRBV6-1	TRBJ1-5	-	-	14	CASRALYSNQPQHF	TGTGCCAGCAGAGCCTTATATAGCAATCAGCCCCAGCATTTT
TRBV7-2	TRBJ2-7	TRBD2	once	17	CASSRSGTSGSSYEQYF	TGTGCCAGCAGCAGATCCGGGACTAGCGGGAGCTCCTACGAGCAGTACTTC
TRBV11-3	TRBJ2-2	-	-	13	CASSLDRAGELFF	TGTGCCAGCAGCTTAGACAGGGCCGGGGAGCTGTTTTTT
TRBV5-1	TRBJ2-1	TRBD1	-	14	CASSLWGQGDEQFF	TGCGCCAGCAGCTTGTGGGGACAGGGCGATGAGCAGTTCTTC
TRBV11-2	TRBJ1-3	-	-	13	CASATQVGNTIYF	TGTGCCAGCGCAACGCAGGTTGGAAACACCATATATTTT
TRBV18	TRBJ2-1	-	-	15	CASSSARDSYNEQFF	TGTGCCAGCTCATCGGCACGGGACTCCTACAATGAGCAGTTCTTC
TRBV5-1	TRBJ1-2	TRBD1	-	16	CASSIQPGQGSPGYTF	TGCGCCAGCAGCATCCAACCGGGACAGGGTTCCCCCGGCTACACCTTC
TRBV18	TRBJ1-4	TRBD1	-	14	CASSGTAGNEKLFF	TGTGCCAGCTCAGGGACAGCCGGTAATGAAAAACTGTTTTTT
TRBV5-4	TRBJ2-3	TRBD2	-	15	CASSLELAVTNTQYF	TGTGCCAGCAGCTTGGAGCTAGCGGTCACGAATACGCAGTATTTT
TRBV2	TRBJ2-7	-	-	12	CASSYTGYEQYF	TGTGCCAGCAGCTACACAGGGTACGAGCAGTACTTC
TRBV5-1	TRBJ2-3	TRBD2	-	14	CASSLDSGGDTQYF	TGCGCCAGCAGCTTGGACAGCGGGGGAGATACGCAGTATTTT
TRBV7-3	TRBJ2-3	TRBD2	-	16	CASSLGSSGGADTQYF	TGTGCCAGCAGCTTAGGGAGTAGCGGGGGGGCAGATACGCAGTATTTT
TRBV6-5	TRBJ1-1	-	-	14	CASSPGQMNTEAFF	TGTGCCAGCAGTCCCGGACAGATGAACACTGAAGCTTTCTTT
TRBV5-1	TRBJ1-1	-	-	15	CASSPDFRQNTEAFF	TGCGCCAGCAGCCCGGACTTTCGTCAGAACACTGAAGCTTTCTTT
TRBV9	TRBJ1-2	-	-	14	CASSVVEGRDGYTF	TGTGCCAGCAGCGTAGTTGAGGGGCGGGATGGCTACACCTTC
TRBV4-1	TRBJ2-3	-	-	16	CASSQDRASAEDTQYF	TGCGCCAGCAGCCAAGATAGGGCTAGCGCGGAAGATACGCAGTATTTT
TRBV18	TRBJ1-1	TRBD1	-	16	CASSATGEAMNTEAFF	TGTGCCAGCTCAGCGACAGGGGAGGCCATGAACACTGAAGCTTTCTTT
TRBV21-1	TRBJ1-6	-	-	14	CASSPPDPSSPLHF	TGTGCCAGCAGCCCCCCCGACCCCTCTTCACCCCTCCACTTT
TRBV9	TRBJ2-1	-	-	12	CASSETDNEQFF	TGTGCCAGCAGCGAGACGGACAATGAGCAGTTCTTC
TRBV29-1	TRBJ1-6	-	-	13	CSVRRETNSPLHF	TGCAGCGTCCGTAGGGAAACCAATTCACCCCTCCACTTT
TRBV7-9	TRBJ1-1	-	-	15	CASTRGSGAYSEAFF	TGTGCCAGCACAAGGGGAAGCGGGGCCTATTCTGAAGCTTTCTTT
TRBV11-2	TRBJ1-4	TRBD1	once	16	CASSFHRGRTNEKLFF	TGTGCCAGCAGCTTCCATAGGGGGCGGACTAATGAAAAACTGTTTTTT
TRBV7-2	TRBJ2-7	-	-	12	CASSLVSYEQYF	TGTGCCAGCAGCTTAGTCTCCTACGAGCAGTACTTC
TRBV25-1	TRBJ2-5	-	-	17	CASAVGRIARDQETQYF	TGTGCCAGCGCCGTTGGGAGGATAGCAAGGGATCAAGAGACCCAGTACTTC
TRBV27	TRBJ1-1	TRBD1	-	17	CASSSPWGRGQGTEAFF	TGTGCCAGCAGTTCCCCCTGGGGCAGGGGGCAAGGGACTGAAGCTTTCTTT
TRBV19	TRBJ2-7	-	-	15	CASSTPPGVTYEQYF	TGTGCCAGTAGTACCCCTCCGGGGGTTACCTACGAGCAGTACTTC
TRBV11-3	TRBJ2-1	-	-	13	CASSLGGINEQFF	TGTGCCAGCAGCTTAGGCGGGATCAATGAGCAGTTCTTC
TRBV6-5	TRBJ2-7	TRBD1	once	15	CASGSTGTGGLEQYF	TGTGCCAGCGGCAGTACCGGGACAGGGGGCTTAGAGCAGTACTTC
TRBV4-2	TRBJ2-1	TRBD2	-	19	CASSRRTSGIGGGYNEQFF	TGTGCCAGCAGCCGACGGACTAGCGGAATCGGGGGGGGCTACAATGAGCAGTTCTTC
TRBV20-1	TRBJ1-2	-	-	8	CSAAGYTF	TGCAGTGCTGCAGGGTACACCTTC
TRBV18	TRBJ2-5	TRBD2	-	14	CASSRSGRGETQYF	TGTGCCAGCTCACGAAGCGGGAGGGGAGAGACCCAGTACTTC
TRBV5-1	TRBJ1-1	-	-	14	CASSLTDMNTEAFF	TGCGCCAGCAGCTTAACAGACATGAACACTGAAGCTTTCTTT
TRBV19	TRBJ1-1	-	-	16	CASSTPSRTVNTEAFF	TGTGCCAGTAGTACCCCCTCCAGGACAGTGAACACTGAAGCTTTCTTT
TRBV18	TRBJ2-2	TRBD2	-	17	CASSPVTSGPNTGELFF	TGTGCCAGCTCACCAGTCACTAGCGGACCTAACACCGGGGAGCTGTTTTTT
TRBV6-5	TRBJ1-5	-	-	13	CASSYGQDQPQHF	TGTGCCAGCAGTTACGGGCAGGATCAGCCCCAGCATTTT
TRBV11-2	TRBJ2-1	-	-	12	CASSPGSGEQFF	TGTGCCAGCAGCCCTGGGTCTGGAGAGCAGTTCTTC
TRBV6-5	TRBJ2-7	TRBD2	-	14	CASSYYAGGLEQYF	TGTGCCAGCAGTTACTATGCGGGAGGGCTAGAGCAGTACTTC